Listed below are T cell receptor beta chains from one sample, sequenced in a study of control samples from healthy donors and cancer patients. Measured with immunoSEQ multiplex PCR; TCRdb has only the in-frame clones, and not every one. This sample's table has 150,000 to 200,000 clones. The sequenced material came from blood. The receptor source for this set is a woman younger than 45 in good health. CDR3s include the opening cysteine and the closing phenylalanine or tryptophan. Fields, in order: J gene, V gene, D gene, CDR3 DNA, CDR3 protein. The D gene is left open where the match is weak.

>TRBJ1-6|TRBV19|TRBD1
TGTGCCAGTAGTCCGGTGACAGGGGAGCTGCCTTCACCCCTCCACTTT
CASSPVTGELPSPLHF
>TRBJ1-6|TRBV2|-
TGTGCCAGCAACCCCGCGGGGCTTGATAATTCACCCCTCCACTTT
CASNPAGLDNSPLHF
>TRBJ1-1|TRBV6-5|-
TGTGCCAGCAGTTGGGGACAGAACACTGAAGCTTTCTTT
CASSWGQNTEAFF
>TRBJ1-2|TRBV27|-
TGTGCCAGCAGTTTATCGCTCGAAACTCTAGGGTATGGCTACACCTTC
CASSLSLETLGYGYTF
>TRBJ2-1|TRBV6-5|-
TGTGCCAGCAGTTACAGTGGGCCCGGTGAGCAGTTCTTC
CASSYSGPGEQFF
>TRBJ1-5|TRBV4-1|-
TGCGCCAGCAGCCAACGGACTGCTAATCAGCCCCAGCATTTT
CASSQRTANQPQHF
>TRBJ2-5|TRBV4-1|-
TGCGCCAGCAGCCAAGTTATGGCAGAGACCCAGTACTTC
CASSQVMAETQYF
>TRBJ1-1|TRBV11-2|-
TGTGCCAGCAGCGGTCTCAGGCGAAGTTTCGAAGCTTTCTTT
CASSGLRRSFEAFF
>TRBJ2-3|TRBV12-3/TRBV12-4|-
TGTGCCAGCAGGAGATACACAGATACGCAGTATTTT
CASRRYTDTQYF
>TRBJ1-6|TRBV7-3|-
TGTGCCAGCAGCTTATTGGGTGGGGATTCACCCCTCCACTTT
CASSLLGGDSPLHF
>TRBJ1-5|TRBV28|-
TGTGCCAGCAGTGGAAACAGGGCCTCTCAGCCCCAGCATTTT
CASSGNRASQPQHF
>TRBJ2-1|TRBV4-2|TRBD2
TGTGCCAGCAGCTCCAATAGCGGGGACTCCTACAATGAGCAGTTCTTC
CASSSNSGDSYNEQFF
>TRBJ2-5|TRBV5-1|-
TGCGCCAGCAGCGCGGGACACTCCCCGGGGACCCAGTACTTC
CASSAGHSPGTQYF
>TRBJ1-4|TRBV12-3/TRBV12-4|-
TGTGCCAGCACCCCTAGGGGAGAAAAACTGTTTTTT
CASTPRGEKLFF
>TRBJ1-6|TRBV15|-
TGTGCCACCAGCAGAGATAGGGCTTCACCCCTCCACTTT
CATSRDRASPLHF
>TRBJ2-6|TRBV5-1|-
TGCGCCAGCAGCTTGCTAAGTTCTGGGGCCAACGTCCTGACTTTC
CASSLLSSGANVLTF
>TRBJ1-1|TRBV7-6|-
TGTGCCAGCAGCTTATCTTCGCTTTCTGGCACTGAAGCTTTCTTT
CASSLSSLSGTEAFF
>TRBJ1-6|TRBV7-2|-
TGTGCCAGCAGCTTAGAATGGGGCTCCTATAATTCACCCCTCCACTTT
CASSLEWGSYNSPLHF
>TRBJ1-5|TRBV24-1|TRBD1
TGTGCCACCAGTAAGGGGACAGGGAGGACATACGGCAATCAGCCCCAGCATTTT
CATSKGTGRTYGNQPQHF
>TRBJ2-7|TRBV6-5|-
TGTGCCAGCAGTTACCTTGGGACATCAAACTACGAGCAGTACTTC
CASSYLGTSNYEQYF
>TRBJ1-4|TRBV5-1|TRBD1
TGCGCCAGCAGCCTAGGGACAGCAACTAATGAAAAACTGTTTTTT
CASSLGTATNEKLFF
>TRBJ1-1|TRBV5-1|-
TGCGCCAGCAGCCTAGGGTTGAGCACTGAAGCTTTCTTT
CASSLGLSTEAFF
>TRBJ2-1|TRBV5-1|TRBD2
TGCGCCAGCAGCCTAGGGACTAGCGGGGGCCGCCTCGATGAGCAGTTCTTC
CASSLGTSGGRLDEQFF
>TRBJ1-1|TRBV7-9|-
TGTGCCAGCAAAAGTAAGTTGAACACTGAAGCTTTCTTT
CASKSKLNTEAFF
>TRBJ2-5|TRBV29-1|-
TGCAGCGTCCGTTATTTCATAGAGACCCAGTACTTC
CSVRYFIETQYF
>TRBJ2-3|TRBV4-1|TRBD2
TGCGCCAGCTCCCGGGCTAGCGGGGGGACAGATACGCAGTATTTT
CASSRASGGTDTQYF
>TRBJ1-1|TRBV4-1|-
TGCGCCAGCAGCCAGAACACTGAAGCTTTCTTT
CASSQNTEAFF
>TRBJ1-1|TRBV6-5|-
TGTGCCAGCAGTTATTCTCTGGGCACTGAAGCTTTCTTT
CASSYSLGTEAFF
>TRBJ1-1|TRBV3-1/TRBV3-2|-
TGTGCCAGCAGCCAAGATACCCACCAGGTTGTCGGGGCGCGAGTTCCCGACACTGAAGCTTTCTTT
CASSQDTHQVVGARVPDTEAFF
>TRBJ1-5|TRBV5-1|-
TGCGCCAGCAGCTTGGCAGGTATCAATCAGCCCCAGCATTTT
CASSLAGINQPQHF
>TRBJ1-3|TRBV2|-
TGTGCCAGCAGTCCCGTTAAGGGCTCTGGAAACACCATATATTTT
CASSPVKGSGNTIYF
>TRBJ1-2|TRBV2|-
TGTGCCAGCAGTGAACTCCAGGGCGGTGGCTACACCTTC
CASSELQGGGYTF
>TRBJ1-3|TRBV3-1/TRBV3-2|-
TGTGCCAGCAGCCAAGATTTAAGGGGGAGGAGGAACACCATATATTTT
CASSQDLRGRRNTIYF
>TRBJ1-1|TRBV6-2/TRBV6-3|-
TGTGCCAGCAGTTATACACCGAACACTGAAGCTTTCTTT
CASSYTPNTEAFF
>TRBJ1-1|TRBV19|-
TGTGCCAGTAGTCTCGCACGGGCCTCGCTGGAGGCTTTCTTT
CASSLARASLEAFF
>TRBJ1-2|TRBV9|-
TGTGCCAGCAGCCCGGACAGACCCTATGGCTACACCTTC
CASSPDRPYGYTF
>TRBJ2-7|TRBV7-8|-
TGTGCCAGCAGCAAGCGACAGCCATCCTACGAGCAGTACTTC
CASSKRQPSYEQYF
>TRBJ2-7|TRBV7-2|-
TGTGCCAGCAGCCCCTCCTCCTACGAGCAGTACTTC
CASSPSSYEQYF
>TRBJ2-1|TRBV5-1|-
TGCGCCAGCAGCTTGTTAGGGGAGCAGTTCTTC
CASSLLGEQFF
>TRBJ1-4|TRBV7-9|TRBD1
TGTGCCAGCAGCTTAAGACAGGGGGCAACTAATGAAAAACTGTTTTTT
CASSLRQGATNEKLFF
>TRBJ1-5|TRBV12-5|-
TGTGCTAGTGCCGCAGGGCAGAGCAATCAGCCCCAGCATTTT
CASAAGQSNQPQHF